The 27 T cell receptor beta chains in this list originate from one sample, sequenced in a study of T cells in localized non-small cell lung cancer. The protocol was immunoSEQ multiplex PCR, while the TCRdb copy is restricted to in-frame clones and leaves out a portion. Of 72,000 or so clones listed, 86% are singletons. The source was peripheral blood, collected before any cancer treatment. The receptors originated from a male donor aged 60 or over with stage III squamous cell lung carcinoma.

V and J are TRBV28 and TRBJ1-2, with D possibly TRBD1 on 6 matching bases. Germline V gene lookup returns CDR1 MDHEN and CDR2 SYDVKM. The germline V and J ends were trimmed by 11 bases and 6 bases, with 19 bases remaining between them. CDR3 length: 13 residues. The CDR3 sequence is CASRDNLWDGYTF. The CDR3 DNA sequence: TGTGCCTCCCGGGACAACCTTTGGGATGGCTACACCTTC.

The chain recombines TRBV18 with TRBJ1-5; no definite D call. The CDR3 loop spans 16 amino acids. Per germline, CDR1 KGHSH and CDR2 LQKENI. Trimming pared 2 bases from V and 8 bases from J, leaving 19 bases between. This CDR3 is CASSPVSGQKREPQHF. The CDR3 region has the DNA TGTGCCAGCTCACCAGTTTCAGGCCAAAAACGGGAGCCCCAGCATTTT.

The CDR3 region is CASSYGPYSSNEQFF. The CDR3 nucleotides are TGTGCCAGCAGTTACGGGCCATACTCATCCAATGAGCAGTTCTTC. The chain couples TRBV6-5 to TRBJ2-1; D gene unclear. Trimming removed 2 bases at V and 6 bases at J, with 14 bases between. Germline values: CDR1 MNHEY, CDR2 SVGAGI. The CDR3 has 15 amino acids.

This chain joins TRBV19 and TRBJ1-3, with D maybe TRBD1 (6 bases). Germline CDR1 and CDR2: LNHDA and SQIVND (reference sequence). The CDR3 has 15 residues. V dropped 5 bases and J dropped 4 bases, with 15 bases sitting between them. CDR3 sequence reads: CASSETGSAGNTIYF. The CDR3 coding sequence is TGTGCCAGTAGTGAGACAGGATCGGCCGGAAACACCATATATTTT.

The chain uses TRBV6-5 and TRBJ1-2; D not resolved. Per the germline V gene, CDR1 is MNHEY and CDR2 is SVGAGI. The CDR3 runs to 12 residues. The V and J ends lost 4 bases and 8 bases respectively, with 11 bases between them. For the CDR3, the DNA is TGTGCCAGCAGTTCTCCGCCCGGGGGCTACACCTTC. Translated: CASSSPPGGYTF.

The V and J genes are TRBV5-6 and TRBJ1-6; no clear D. The CDR3 contains 16 residues. The ends were cut back, 3 bases at V and 7 bases at J, with 17 bases in the middle. The germline CDR1 and CDR2 sequences are SGHDT and YYEEEE. The CDR3 DNA reads TGTGCCAGCAGCTCACGCGGGGATCCTACCAATTCACCCCTCCACTTT. This encodes CASSSRGDPTNSPLHF.

The rearrangement uses TRBV28 and TRBJ2-6; D possibly corresponds to TRBD1 (6 bases). V was cut by 8 bases and J by 4 bases, with 6 bases left in between. Germline loops: CDR1 MDHEN, CDR2 SYDVKM. CDR3 length: 12 amino acids. The CDR3 region has the DNA TGTGCCAGCGGGACAGGGGCCAACGTCCTGACTTTC. Amino acids: CASGTGANVLTF.

J is TRBJ1-6 and V is TRBV9; no definite D call. Deletions cut 6 bases from V and 7 bases from J, with 11 bases between. CDR3 length: 13 residues. Germline CDR1 SGDLS, CDR2 YYNGEE. This CDR3 reads CASNRLRNSPLHF. The CDR3, as DNA: TGTGCCAGCAACCGTTTGAGGAATTCACCCCTCCACTTT.

The genes are TRBV5-4 and TRBJ2-3, with D hard to call. This CDR3 is 13 amino acids long. CDR1 SGHNT and CDR2 YYREEE come from the germline V gene (reference sequence). Trimming pared 4 bases from V and 4 bases from J, leaving 10 bases between. CDR3 in DNA: TGTGCCAGCAGCCGTCCCCCATCAGATACGCAGTATTTT. Its protein is CASSRPPSDTQYF.

Notes on this clone: It is unclear where the CDR3 begins or ends on the DNA, so no DNA is shown, and the CDR3 is as TCRdb lists it. The genes are TRBV9 and TRBJ2-2; TRBD1 was called by the table and not checked on the DNA. Germline V gene lookup returns CDR1 SGDLS and CDR2 YYNGEE. The CDR3 spans 15 residues, counting both ends. CDR3 residues: CASRRQGRTPGSCFF.

The chain recombines TRBV5-6 with TRBJ2-1; a weak D match, TRBD2 (5 bases). There are 15 residues in the CDR3. In germline, CDR1 is SGHDT, CDR2 YYEEEE. The V end was cut by 2 bases, the J end by 2 bases, with 11 bases between. This CDR3 is CASSFELDAYNEQFF. The CDR3 DNA reads TGTGCCAGCAGCTTCGAACTAGACGCCTACAATGAGCAGTTCTTC. Based on the CDR3 plus reference TRBV5-6 and TRBJ2-1, the full variable domain is DAGVTQSPTHLIKTRGQQVTLRCSPKSGHDTVSWYQQALGQGPQFIFQYYEEEERQRGNFPDRFSGHQFPNYSSELNVNALLLGDSALYLCASSFELDAYNEQFFGPGTRLTVL.

This clone was seen a few times. The rearrangement links TRBV14 to TRBJ1-6; D gene ambiguous. Germline V gene sequence: CDR1 SGHDN, CDR2 FVKESK. The CDR3 sequence is 13 residues long. V was shortened by 4 bases and J by 6 bases, with 7 bases between the two germline ends. This CDR3 is CASSRDLNSPLHF. CDR3 sequence (DNA): TGTGCCAGCAGCCGAGACCTTAATTCACCCCTCCACTTT.

The chain uses TRBV28 and TRBJ2-5; 10 bases map to TRBD2. J gave up 2 bases and V 3 bases, and 9 bases lay outside the gene matches. The germline CDR1 and CDR2 sequences are MDHEN and SYDVKM. This CDR3 has 17 amino acids. In DNA, the CDR3 is TGTGCCAGCAGTTTTGGAGGGCCTAGCGGGGGACAAGAGACCCAGTACTTC. Encoded protein: CASSFGGPSGGQETQYF. Looking up the rest from reference TRBV28 and TRBJ2-5 gives the full variable domain: DVKVTQSSRYLVKRTGEKVFLECVQDMDHENMFWYRQDPGLGLRLIYFSYDVKMKEKGDIPEGYSVSREKKERFSLILESASTNQTSMYLCASSFGGPSGGQETQYFGPGTRLLVL.

The chain combines TRBV28 with TRBJ1-4; D may be TRBD1 (6 bases). The CDR3 spans 16 residues. Trimming shortened V by 7 bases and J by 8 bases, and 23 bases separated the two germline ends. The germline gives CDR1 MDHEN, CDR2 SYDVKM. In nucleotides, the CDR3 is TGTGCCAGCACCATGGTACAGGGCCTCAGTGTAGAAAAACTGTTTTTT. It specifies CASTMVQGLSVEKLFF.

This clone was counted a single time. The rearrangement uses TRBV2 and TRBJ2-1, with a tentative D call TRBD1 (5 bases). The CDR3 runs 13 residues. Trimming removed 2 bases at V and 9 bases at J, with 11 bases between. Looked up from germline, CDR1 is SNHLY and CDR2 is FYNNEI. CDR3 amino acids: CASSESRGGEQFF. DNA of the CDR3: TGTGCCAGCAGTGAATCAAGGGGTGGTGAGCAGTTCTTC. The full variable domain, rest sourced from reference TRBV2 and TRBJ2-1, is EPEVTQTPSHQVTQMGQEVILRCVPISNHLYFYWYRQILGQKVEFLVSFYNNEISEKSEIFDDQFSVERPDGSNFTLKIRSTKLEDSAMYFCASSESRGGEQFFGPGTRLTVL.

This chain joins TRBV4-3 and TRBJ2-1; 11 positions match TRBD2. The CDR3 spans 17 residues. Germline CDR1 LGHNA, CDR2 YSLEER. J was trimmed by 1 base and V by 2 bases; bases with no gene match: 4. Here the CDR3 DNA reads TGCGCCAGCAGCCAATTAGCGGGGGGGCGGTCCTACAATGAGCAGTTCTTC. Translation: CASSQLAGGRSYNEQFF.

The chain employs TRBV20-1 and TRBJ1-1; a possible D gene is TRBD1 (5 bases). Looked up from germline, CDR1 is DFQATT and CDR2 is SNEGSKA (reference sequence). This CDR3 region has 11 residues. V shed 7 bases and J shed 9 bases, with 15 bases lying between them. In DNA form, the CDR3 reads TGCAGTGTCCAGGGAGAGGGCAAAGCTTTCTTT. Amino acids: CSVQGEGKAFF.

This chain connects TRBV29-1 to TRBJ2-1; D is unresolved. Per the germline V gene, CDR1 is SQVTM and CDR2 is ANQGSEA. This CDR3 region has 10 residues. The CDR3 DNA reads as TGCAGTTCCAAAAACAATGAGCAGTTCTTC. Its protein is CSSKNNEQFF.

V and J are TRBV6-4 and TRBJ1-5, with D maybe TRBD1 (5 bases). Trimming shortened V by 3 bases and J by 5 bases, and 8 bases separated the two germline ends. Germline assignment: CDR1 MRHNA and CDR2 SNTAGT. The CDR3 runs 13 residues. This CDR3 is CASSDGGDQPQHF. CDR3 DNA: TGTGCCAGCAGTGATGGAGGGGATCAGCCCCAGCATTTT.

This chain connects TRBV6-6 to TRBJ2-5, with D unresolved. The V gene's germline CDR1 is MNHNY and CDR2 SVGAGI (reference sequence). CDR3 length equals 12 residues. Trimming removed 4 bases at V and 5 bases at J, with 8 bases between. CDR3 bases: TGTGCCAGCAGTTTCCCCATGGAGACCCAGTACTTC. Amino acids: CASSFPMETQYF.

This clone was counted only a few times. The gene calls are TRBV28 and TRBJ2-5, with D possibly called TRBD1 or TRBD2 (5 bases each). This CDR3 has 14 residues. Germline loops: CDR1 MDHEN, CDR2 SYDVKM. The V end lost 6 bases, the J end lost 4 bases, and 15 bases lay between the germline ends. CDR3 in amino acids: CASSSTGTVETQYF. CDR3 nucleotide sequence: TGTGCCAGCAGCTCCACCGGGACGGTAGAGACCCAGTACTTC.

V usage is TRBV9 and J usage is TRBJ2-5; D may match TRBD1 or TRBD2 (5 bases each). The last part of the DNA fits TRBJ2-7 better; the J call may be wrong. CDR1 is SGDLS and CDR2 is YYNGEE in the germline V gene. There are 13 residues in the CDR3. The CDR3 reads CASSEGRAYEQYF. CDR3 nucleotide sequence: TGTGCCAGCAGTGAGGGCAGGGCCTACGAGCAGTACTTC.

This chain connects TRBV27 to TRBJ1-6, with D unresolved. Germline loops: CDR1 MNHEY, CDR2 SMNVEV (reference sequence). The V and J ends lost 7 bases and 3 bases respectively, with 13 bases between them. The CDR3 runs to 15 residues. The CDR3 bases are TGTGCCAGCAAGGACGGACGGAGCTATAATTCACCCCTCCACTTT. Amino acids: CASKDGRSYNSPLHF.

This chain uses TRBV5-1 with TRBJ2-7; 9 bases are shared with TRBD2. J was trimmed by 0 bases and V by 0 bases; bases with no gene match: 7. The CDR3 spans 17 residues. Germline CDR1 is SGHRS and CDR2 is YFSETQ. The CDR3 bases are TGCGCCAGCAGCTTGGGGCGCGAGCGGGGGGTCTCCTACGAGCAGTACTTC. It specifies CASSLGRERGVSYEQYF.

This clone was seen just once. V and J are TRBV7-9 and TRBJ1-3; 11 nucleotides line up with TRBD1. The V gene end was trimmed by 5 bases and the J gene end by 9 bases; junction bases not matched to a gene: 6. This CDR3 contains 14 residues. Looked up from germline, CDR1 is SEHNR and CDR2 is FQNEAQ (reference sequence). The CDR3 DNA sequence: TGTGCCAGCAGCCCCCGGACAGGGGGCTTCACCATATATTTT. Translated, it gives CASSPRTGGFTIYF.

The J gene is TRBJ1-1, the V gene TRBV19, with D tentatively TRBD1 (5 bases). V was shortened by 5 bases and J by 2 bases, with 15 bases between the two germline ends. Germline V lookup: CDR1 LNHDA, CDR2 SQIVND (reference sequence). The CDR3 loop spans 15 amino acids. In nucleotides, the CDR3 is TGTGCCAGTAGTGGGACGGGACGGCATAACACTGAAGCTTTCTTT. Translation: CASSGTGRHNTEAFF.

The chain combines TRBV10-2 with TRBJ1-2; D remains unclear. Germline CDR1 and CDR2: WSHSY and SAAADI. Trimming removed 3 bases from V and 3 bases from J, with 11 bases in between. The CDR3 loop spans 14 amino acids. CDR3 bases: TGCGCCAGCAGTGACCAAGACGCCTACTATGGCTACACCTTC. Its protein product is CASSDQDAYYGYTF.